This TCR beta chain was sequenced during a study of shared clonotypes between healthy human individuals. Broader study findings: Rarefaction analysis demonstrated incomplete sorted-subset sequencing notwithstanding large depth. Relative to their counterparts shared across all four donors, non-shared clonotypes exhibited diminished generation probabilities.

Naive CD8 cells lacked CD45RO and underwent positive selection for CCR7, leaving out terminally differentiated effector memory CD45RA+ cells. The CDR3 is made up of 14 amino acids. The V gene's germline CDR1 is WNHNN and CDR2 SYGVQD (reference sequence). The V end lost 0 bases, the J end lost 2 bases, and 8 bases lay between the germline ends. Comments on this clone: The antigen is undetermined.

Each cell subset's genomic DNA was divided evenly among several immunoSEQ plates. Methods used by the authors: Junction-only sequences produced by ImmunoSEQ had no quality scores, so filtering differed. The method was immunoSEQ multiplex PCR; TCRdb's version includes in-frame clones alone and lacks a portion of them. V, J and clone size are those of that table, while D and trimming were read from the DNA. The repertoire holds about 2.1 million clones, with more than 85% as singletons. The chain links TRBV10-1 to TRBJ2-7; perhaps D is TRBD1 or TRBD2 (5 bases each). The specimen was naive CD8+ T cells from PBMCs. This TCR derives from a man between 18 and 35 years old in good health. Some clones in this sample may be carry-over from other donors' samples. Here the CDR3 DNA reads TGCGCCAGCAGTGAGTCGGGGGAAACCTACGAGCAGTACTTC. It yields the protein CASSESGETYEQYF.